A selection of T cell receptor beta chains follows, all from one sample in a study of T cells in Graves' hyperthyroidism and ophthalmopathy. TCRdb redid the calling of the multiplex PCR reads with MiXCR, one entry per CDR3 protein. The sample yields fewer than 550,000 distinct CDR3 sequences, about a sixth seen once. Sequencing was done on a sample of blood. The receptors stem from a young woman with Graves' hyperthyroidism. The CDR3 runs from the conserved cysteine through the conserved F or W. The D gene is left open where the match is weak. Expanded clones get a size class; other rows say once, few or many, or leave the size out.

clone_size,d_call,j_call,v_call,cdr3_nt,cdr3_aa
few,TRBD2,TRBJ2-2,TRBV14,TGTGCCAGCAGCCAAGATCTGGGGGGACTAGCGGACCGTACCGGGGAGCTGTTTTTT,CASSQDLGGLADRTGELFF
few,-,TRBJ1-2,TRBV7-9,TGTGCCAACCTCAGGACGACAATTGCTTATGGCTACACCTTC,CANLRTTIAYGYTF
many,-,TRBJ2-7,TRBV20-1,TGCAGTGCCCCTTATTTGACTACGGGCGAGCAGTACTTC,CSAPYLTTGEQYF
many,-,TRBJ2-1,TRBV6-6,TGTGCCAGCAGTTACGAGGCAGGGAGCTCCTACAATGAGCAGTTCTTC,CASSYEAGSSYNEQFF
many,TRBD2,TRBJ2-1,TRBV7-6,TGTGCCAGCAGCTTAGCGAGGCTAGCGGGGGGGCCGGCTGAGCAGTTCTTC,CASSLARLAGGPAEQFF
few,TRBD1,TRBJ1-5,TRBV19,TGTGCCAGTAGTATAACGCCACAGGGGCCGATTCAGCCCCAGCATTTT,CASSITPQGPIQPQHF
many,TRBD1,TRBJ1-6,TRBV5-1,TGCGCCAGCAGTAAGGAAGGCAGGGGGCCGAATAATTCACCCCTCCACTTT,CASSKEGRGPNNSPLHF
many,TRBD1,TRBJ1-4,TRBV10-3,TGTGCCATCAGTGAGTCGAGGAGGGGGCAGGAAAAACTGTTTTTT,CAISESRRGQEKLFF
many,-,TRBJ1-3,TRBV7-8,TGTGCCAGCAGCTTAGGTGGCGGAGGAAACACCATATATTTT,CASSLGGGGNTIYF
many,TRBD1,TRBJ2-7,TRBV28,TGTGCCAGCAGCATACCCCGGACAGGCTCCTACGAGCAGTACTTC,CASSIPRTGSYEQYF
many,TRBD2,TRBJ2-3,TRBV4-2,TGTGCCAGCAGCGGAGGGGAGGGAACAGATACGCAGTATTTT,CASSGGEGTDTQYF
few,TRBD1,TRBJ1-2,TRBV5-1,TGCGCCAGCCACCCCGGGACAGGGGGCTTAATAGACTATGGCTACACCTTC,CASHPGTGGLIDYGYTF
few,TRBD2,TRBJ2-2,TRBV7-3,TGTGCCAGCAGCTTAAGTGCCCGTGGGGGGGACCCGAACACCGGGGAGCTGTTTTTT,CASSLSARGGDPNTGELFF
many,TRBD1,TRBJ1-1,TRBV20-1,TGCAGTGCTAAAGGGACAGGGGCTGAAGCTTTCTTT,CSAKGTGAEAFF
-,TRBD1,TRBJ2-2,TRBV19,TGTGCCAGTAGTTTCTCCGGGACAGGGTACACCGGGGAGCTGTTTTTT,CASSFSGTGYTGELFF
many,-,TRBJ1-1,TRBV28,TGTGCCAGCAGTTTATTGTCATGGCTGGATAACACTGAAGCTTTCTTT,CASSLLSWLDNTEAFF
many,TRBD2,TRBJ2-5,TRBV20-1,TGCAGTGCTGTAGCGGGGGAGACCCAGTACTTC,CSAVAGETQYF
many,-,TRBJ1-5,TRBV2,TGTGCCAGCAGTGAAGAAGGCAATCAGCCCCAGCATTTT,CASSEEGNQPQHF
-,TRBD1,TRBJ1-2,TRBV6-1,TGTGCCAGCAGTGACAACGCGGGACAGGGTATCGATGGCTACACCTTC,CASSDNAGQGIDGYTF
many,-,TRBJ1-6,TRBV11-1,TGTGCCAGCAGCTTAGATTGGGACGGATATAATTCACCCCTCCACTTT,CASSLDWDGYNSPLHF
-,-,TRBJ2-3,TRBV20-1,TGCAGTGCTCCCCGACTGCACACAGATACGCAGTATTTT,CSAPRLHTDTQYF
-,-,TRBJ1-3,TRBV12-3/TRBV12-4,TGTGCCAGCAGATTTGGACGGCGGGATGGAAACACCATATATTTT,CASRFGRRDGNTIYF
-,-,TRBJ2-6,TRBV20-1,TGCAGTGCTAGTGGTACTGGGGCCAACGTCCTGACTTTC,CSASGTGANVLTF
few,-,TRBJ1-2,TRBV19,TGTGCCAGTAGTGGGGAACAGGGAAGGTTGAACTATGGCTACACCTTC,CASSGEQGRLNYGYTF
-,TRBD1,TRBJ1-5,TRBV19,TGTGCCAGTAGTATAGGGCGACAGGGCCGCAATCAGCCCCAGCATTTT,CASSIGRQGRNQPQHF
-,-,TRBJ2-4,TRBV28,TGTGCCAGCAGAGAAGCCCTGGGACTTCTCAAAAACATTCAGTACTTC,CASREALGLLKNIQYF
many,-,TRBJ2-7,TRBV9,TGTGCCAGCAGCCCCTTGCCCAGCGGCTACGAGCAGTACTTC,CASSPLPSGYEQYF
-,-,TRBJ1-1,TRBV20-1,TGCAGTGCTAGAGTTAGGATCTGGGGCACTGAAGCTTTCTTT,CSARVRIWGTEAFF